This TCR beta chain is from a study of PD-1 blockade in classical Hodgkin lymphoma. Study-wide background: Patients had nivolumab dosed at 3 mg/kg, delivered intravenously every 2 weeks.

CDR1 is SGHRS, CDR2 YFSETQ, per germline. Trimming cost V 0 bases and J 4 bases, with 13 bases left between them. The CDR3 is made up of 15 amino acids. Following autologous stem cell transplantation, relapse occurred in every patient, and exposure to brentuximab vedotin varied. Repertoires were generated with immunoSEQ multiplex PCR, while TCRdb's copy carries only in-frame clones and drops some. This table has about 39,000 clones, 69% appearing once. This material consisted of peripheral blood mononuclear cells (PBMCs), taken before the second cycle of nivolumab. This clonotype originated in a human donor with classical Hodgkin lymphoma. The chain couples TRBV5-1 to TRBJ1-1; D possibly corresponds to TRBD1 (6 bases). CDR3 amino acids: CASSLGRTDLTEAFF. The CDR3 coding sequence is TGCGCCAGCAGCTTGGGCAGGACAGACCTCACTGAAGCTTTCTTT.